The present entry profiles one TCR beta chain with its context. What it recognizes is unknown. The sample is drawn from a study of T cell responses to AZD1222 COVID-19 vaccine. The table came from immunoSEQ multiplex PCR; TCRdb's copy has only in-frame clones and leaves some out. There are 150,000 or so clones in the sample; 92% occur only once, and less than 2% lies in the top ten. Study-level points and caveats: Repertoire samples came only from after the peak T cell response. Dominant at 160-218 and 743-854, vaccine-associated CD4 TCRs also spanned spike. Donors were chiefly white British, with a greater number of females, and clonal diversity was perhaps underestimated.

Sample: peripheral blood, taken on day 0 of AZD1222 vaccination. The sequence derives from an adult in good health.

CDR3 in DNA: TGTGCCAGCAGCCAGGACAGGGGGTACGAGCAGTACTTC. Translating it yields CASSQDRGYEQYF. This chain connects TRBV7-9 to TRBJ2-7; 10 bases are shared with TRBD1. Trimming cost V 5 bases and J 4 bases; bases outside gene matches: 2. Per the germline V gene, CDR1 is SEHNR and CDR2 is FQNEAQ (reference sequence). The CDR3 has 13 residues.